The 10 T cell receptor beta chains below all came from one sample that was sequenced in a study of immune cell composition in non-small cell lung cancer. Measured with immunoSEQ multiplex PCR; TCRdb has only the in-frame clones, and not every one. The sample lists thousands of clones, 65% to 70% occurring once. Sequencing input: lung tumor tissue. All receptors come from a human donor with non-small cell lung cancer.

The chain combines TRBV7-9 with TRBJ1-2; the match to TRBD1 covers 8 bases. The CDR3 has 14 residues. The germline gives CDR1 SEHNR, CDR2 FQNEAQ (reference sequence). With 5 bases clipped from V and 5 bases from J, the junction kept 7 bases outside the gene matches. CDR3 coding DNA: TGTGCCAGCAGCCACCCAGGGGGCCGGTATGGCTACACCTTC. It yields the protein CASSHPGGRYGYTF.

The CDR3 region has the DNA TGTGCCAGCAACGGACACCTAAACACCGGGGAGCTGTTTTTT. This sequence encodes CASNGHLNTGELFF. V usage is TRBV6-1 and J usage is TRBJ2-2, with a possible D match to TRBD1 (5 bases). CDR3 length: 14 amino acids. Germline CDR1 is MNHNS and CDR2 is SASEGT. The germline V and J ends were trimmed by 7 bases and 2 bases, with 11 bases remaining between them.

The rearrangement links TRBV9 to TRBJ2-5; 8 bases map to TRBD1. Near its end, the DNA agrees better with TRBJ2-7, so the J call may be wrong. Germline lookup yields CDR1 SGDLS and CDR2 YYNGEE. The CDR3 covers 15 residues. The CDR3 loop reads CASSVYGQGPDEQYF. Written as DNA, the CDR3 is TGTGCCAGCAGCGTATACGGACAGGGACCCGACGAGCAGTACTTC.

V and J are TRBV5-1 and TRBJ2-7; TRBD2 aligns across 9 bases. CDR1 and CDR2 from the germline V gene are SGHRS and YFSETQ. CDR3 length: 15 residues. V lost 2 bases to trimming and J lost 5 bases; unmatched junction nucleotides: 8. CDR3 protein: CASSLSSGRLDEQYF. Here the CDR3 DNA reads TGCGCCAGCAGCTTAAGTAGCGGGAGACTGGACGAGCAGTACTTC.

This chain uses TRBV5-1 with TRBJ2-1; 12 bases are shared with TRBD2. The CDR3 totals 16 residues. Germline V lookup: CDR1 SGHRS, CDR2 YFSETQ. The ends lost 1 base at V and 8 bases at J; junction bases unmatched: 7. The CDR3 DNA reads as TGCGCCAGCAGCTTGTCTAGCGGGAGGGGTTTACATGAGCAGTTCTTC. Its protein product is CASSLSSGRGLHEQFF. Combining the CDR3 with reference TRBV5-1 and TRBJ2-1 gives the whole variable domain KAGVTQTPRYLIKTRGQQVTLSCSPISGHRSVSWYQQTPGQGLQFLFEYFSETQRNKGNFPGRFSGRQFSNSRSEMNVSTLELGDSALYLCASSLSSGRGLHEQFFGPGTRLTVL.

The gene calls are TRBV18 and TRBJ1-2, with 8 bases matching TRBD1. There are 14 residues in the CDR3. With 3 bases clipped from V and 8 bases from J, the junction kept 8 bases outside the gene matches. From germline, CDR1 is KGHSH and CDR2 LQKENI. The DNA for the CDR3 is TGTGCCAGCTCACCCGACAGGGGAGATTTCGGCTACACCTTC. This sequence encodes CASSPDRGDFGYTF.

The chain carries TRBV5-8 and TRBJ2-7; D is perhaps TRBD1 (6 bases). The ends were cut back, 1 base at V and 1 base at J, with 9 bases in the middle. Germline CDR1 is SGHTS and CDR2 is YDEGEE. CDR3 length: 14 amino acids. CDR3: CASSLTGISYEQYF. CDR3 DNA: TGTGCCAGCAGCTTGACAGGGATTTCCTACGAGCAGTACTTC.

There are a few counts of this clone. The chain couples TRBV10-3 to TRBJ1-2, with TRBD1 matching 8 bases. Germline V gives CDR1 ENHRY, CDR2 SYGVKD. V lost 6 bases to trimming and J lost 4 bases; unmatched junction nucleotides: 7. The CDR3 covers 14 residues. In DNA, the CDR3 is TGTGCCATCAGCGTGACAGGGGACCCCTATGGCTACACCTTC. Encoded protein: CAISVTGDPYGYTF.

CDR3 amino acids: CASSLASREDGYTF. The CDR3 DNA sequence: TGTGCCAGCAGCTTAGCTAGCAGGGAGGACGGCTACACCTTC. J is TRBJ1-2 and V is TRBV7-2, with TRBD1 as a possible D gene (5 bases). CDR1 and CDR2 (germline): SGHTA, FQGNSA. The V and J ends lost 0 bases and 8 bases respectively, with 13 bases between them. This CDR3 comprises 14 residues.

The chain joins TRBV9 to TRBJ1-2; possible D gene TRBD1, 6 bases. Trimming took off 4 bases at V and 1 base at J, with 20 bases between the two ends. Germline CDR1 SGDLS, CDR2 YYNGEE. CDR3 size: 17 residues. CDR3 sequence reads: CASSPLGAGIHNYGYTF. The DNA for the CDR3 is TGTGCCAGCAGCCCCCTGGGGGCTGGGATTCATAACTATGGCTACACCTTC.